The rows below give T cell receptor beta chains drawn from one sample of a study of shared T cell receptors in the human thymus. Method: immunoSEQ multiplex PCR; TCRdb's copy keeps in-frame clones and lacks some. The sample includes 700,000 to 750,000 clones, roughly 88% of them seen just once. Separately, the same data were catalogued under a study of human thymus T cells.

Material for sequencing was thymocytes. These TCRs come from a girl under three years old with a congenital heart defect. Each CDR3 is given with its conserved first and last residue. The order of the fields is clone size, V gene, D gene, J gene, CDR3 DNA, CDR3 protein. D genes are given only for firm matches. Rows give clone size only sometimes, using once, few, many, or a class for an expanded clone.

-	TRBV14	-	TRBJ1-1	TGTGCCAGCAGCCGCCTACTCCGCGAGGCCCTGAGCACTGAAGCTTTCTTT	CASSRLLREALSTEAFF
-	TRBV2	-	TRBJ2-1	TGTGCCAGCCAATCTGGTGGGAGGGGGGGCCTGGGTGAGCAGTTCTTC	CASQSGGRGGLGEQFF
-	TRBV19	-	TRBJ1-5	TGTGCCAGTGGACCAGCCGGGGTATGGAGCAATCAGCCCCAGCATTTT	CASGPAGVWSNQPQHF
-	TRBV4-1	TRBD1	TRBJ2-2	TGCGCCAGCAGCCAAGAGCCCAGAGGGGGCGCGGACGGGGAGCTGTTTTTT	CASSQEPRGGADGELFF
once	TRBV10-3	-	TRBJ1-1	TGTGCCATCACCGAAGACAGGATGAACACTGAAGCTTTCTTT	CAITEDRMNTEAFF
-	TRBV6-5	-	TRBJ1-5	TGTGCCAGCAGTTGGGGCACTCCCTCCAATCAGCCCCAGCATTTT	CASSWGTPSNQPQHF
-	TRBV21-1	-	TRBJ1-5	TGTGCCAGCAGCAAGGCCCAGGGGGACTATCAGCCCCAGCATTTT	CASSKAQGDYQPQHF
-	TRBV2	TRBD2	TRBJ2-1	TGTGCCAGCAGACCCTTAGCGGGGGGGCCGTGGGAGCAGTTCTTC	CASRPLAGGPWEQFF
-	TRBV7-8	-	TRBJ1-4	TGTGCCAGCAGCTTAGATGGCACTGTCGGAACTAAGCGCTTAAATGAAAAACTGTTTTTT	CASSLDGTVGTKRLNEKLFF
-	TRBV28	TRBD2	TRBJ2-7	TGTGCCAGCAGTGGGGGACTAGCGGGGGAACGCTGCTCCTACGAGCAGTACTTC	CASSGGLAGERCSYEQYF
-	TRBV19	-	TRBJ1-6	TGTGCCAGTAGTATGTATGGCGGTGGGAGGGAATCGGACTATAATTCACCCCTCCACTTT	CASSMYGGGRESDYNSPLHF
-	TRBV28	-	TRBJ2-7	TGTGCCAGCAGTTTAGCGTGGACAGAACTATACGAGCAGTACTTC	CASSLAWTELYEQYF
once	TRBV4-3	-	TRBJ2-2	TGCGCCAGCAGCCAAGCTTCGCCAGGGCTTACCGGGGAGCTGTTTTTT	CASSQASPGLTGELFF
few	TRBV29-1	TRBD2	TRBJ2-7	TGCAGCGTTGATCTACCGGGACTAGCGGGGGGGCTCCACGAGCAGTACTTC	CSVDLPGLAGGLHEQYF
-	TRBV5-8	-	TRBJ1-4	TGTGCCAGCAGCTCCCGGGGGGGGCAGAGTGAAAAACTGTTTTTT	CASSSRGGQSEKLFF
-	TRBV19	-	TRBJ2-5	TGTGCCAGTAGTCCGACCGGGTACCAAGAGACCCAGTACTTC	CASSPTGYQETQYF
-	TRBV5-1	TRBD1	TRBJ1-6	TGCGCCAGCAGCCCAATGACAGGGAAACCTAAGAATTCACCCCTCCACTTT	CASSPMTGKPKNSPLHF
-	TRBV29-1	TRBD2	TRBJ2-1	TGCAGCGCCCAACCTACTAGCGTGAATGAGCAGTTCTTC	CSAQPTSVNEQFF
-	TRBV9	TRBD1	TRBJ1-2	TGTGCCAGCAGCTTACCCGGGACAGGGGCGAAAGGCTACACCTTC	CASSLPGTGAKGYTF
once	TRBV2	-	TRBJ2-3	TGTGCCAGCAGTTACGGACTACCTAGCACAGATACGCAGTATTTT	CASSYGLPSTDTQYF
-	TRBV14	-	TRBJ1-1	TGTGCCAGCAGCCACCTCCCCCAGCGACAGCGTTCCACTGAAGCTTTCTTT	CASSHLPQRQRSTEAFF
-	TRBV19	TRBD1	TRBJ2-2	TGTGCCAGTAGTATAGAGGGACAGGCAACGAACACCGGGGAGCTGTTTTTT	CASSIEGQATNTGELFF
few	TRBV5-1	-	TRBJ2-6	TGCGCCAGCCACCATGACTCGCGGTCGGGCTCTGGGGCCAACGTCCTGACTTTC	CASHHDSRSGSGANVLTF
-	TRBV28	TRBD2	TRBJ2-5	TGTGCCAGCAGTTTCAGGGAAGCGGGGGGCCCTGAGACCCAGTACTTC	CASSFREAGGPETQYF
-	TRBV21-1	-	TRBJ2-7	TGTGCCAGCAGCAAAGAACAGGGGGCCAGTACTAGAAGACCCTACGAGCAGTACTTC	CASSKEQGASTRRPYEQYF
-	TRBV9	-	TRBJ2-5	TGTGCCAGCAGCGTAGAAGCGGGCACCGACTGGGAGACCCAGTACTTC	CASSVEAGTDWETQYF
-	TRBV5-1	TRBD1	TRBJ1-1	TGCGCCAGCAGCCGCCCAGGGGGAAGGACTGAGAACACTGAAGCTTTCTTT	CASSRPGGRTENTEAFF
-	TRBV5-1	-	TRBJ2-1	TGCGCCAGCAGCCAGGGCCGACTTGAATTCTACAATGAGCAGTTCTTC	CASSQGRLEFYNEQFF
-	TRBV27	-	TRBJ1-4	TGTGCCAGCACCTATAGCCTAGGGGAGGCTAATGAAAAACTGTTTTTT	CASTYSLGEANEKLFF
-	TRBV14	-	TRBJ2-7	TGTGCCAGCAGCCAGAGGAGCTCCTACGAGCAGTACTTC	CASSQRSSYEQYF
-	TRBV19	-	TRBJ1-5	TGTGCCAGTAGTACCTACGTCCAGGTCCCGAATCAGCCCCAGCATTTT	CASSTYVQVPNQPQHF
-	TRBV27	-	TRBJ2-7	TGTGCCAGCAGTTTCGCGGCCGGGTACGAGCAGTACTTC	CASSFAAGYEQYF
-	TRBV19	TRBD1	TRBJ1-1	TGTGCCAGTAGTACCGACAGGGGGGACTCCCAGAACACTGAAGCTTTCTTT	CASSTDRGDSQNTEAFF
-	TRBV9	-	TRBJ1-1	TGTGCCAGCAGCGTTGGCAGTTTGAACACTGAAGCTTTCTTT	CASSVGSLNTEAFF
-	TRBV4-1	TRBD1	TRBJ2-4	TGCGCCAGCAGCCAAGAGGGACAGGGGGGGGACATTCAGTACTTC	CASSQEGQGGDIQYF
-	TRBV7-6	-	TRBJ2-6	TGTGCCAGCAGCCGAGCAGGGGCTGGGGCCAACGTCCTGACTTTC	CASSRAGAGANVLTF
-	TRBV15	TRBD1	TRBJ1-5	TGTGCCACCAGCAGATTTCGTGGGGACAGAAGCAATCAGCCCCAGCATTTT	CATSRFRGDRSNQPQHF
-	TRBV5-6	TRBD1	TRBJ1-5	TGTGCCAGCAGCTCTTACCGGGACAGCTATTCCAATCGTCCCCAGCATTTT	CASSSYRDSYSNRPQHF
-	TRBV6-1	TRBD2	TRBJ2-1	TGTGCCAGCACTTGGGCGGGGGGGCCAATTTTCGGGCAGTTCTTC	CASTWAGGPIFGQFF
-	TRBV28	TRBD1	TRBJ2-3	TGTGCCAGCAGTCCCCCGGGACAGTCCACAGATACGCAGTATTTT	CASSPPGQSTDTQYF
once	TRBV27	TRBD2	TRBJ2-7	TGTGCCAGCAGTCTCACTAGCGGGGATCCCTACGAGCAGTACTTC	CASSLTSGDPYEQYF
once	TRBV2	-	TRBJ2-2	TGTGCCGGAACCCCGGGACAAGCCCCCACCGGGGAGCTGTTTTTT	CAGTPGQAPTGELFF
-	TRBV27	-	TRBJ2-7	TGTGCCAGCAGGTTGGCGGGCGGTCGCGAGCAGTACTTC	CASRLAGGREQYF
once	TRBV29-1	TRBD1	TRBJ1-2	TGCAGCGTTGAAGATCACCGGAACAGGACAGGGGACTATGGCTACACCTTC	CSVEDHRNRTGDYGYTF
-	TRBV11-2	-	TRBJ1-3	TGTGCCAGCAGCTTAGGACCTTTCCGGCAGGTTTTCTCTGGAAACACCATATATTTT	CASSLGPFRQVFSGNTIYF
-	TRBV15	-	TRBJ2-5	TGTGCCACCAGCAGAGATCGGCAGGGCGTATTGCAAGAGACCCAGTACTTC	CATSRDRQGVLQETQYF
-	TRBV19	-	TRBJ2-7	TGTGCCAGTAGTACCCCAGGGATCTACGAGCAGTACTTC	CASSTPGIYEQYF
-	TRBV5-4	TRBD1	TRBJ1-3	TGTGCCAGCAGCGCCGGGACAGGGAACCTCCGGGATGGAAACACCATATATTTT	CASSAGTGNLRDGNTIYF
-	TRBV7-9	-	TRBJ2-7	TGTGCCAGCAGCCGGGACTTCTCCTACGAGCAGTACTTC	CASSRDFSYEQYF
once	TRBV18	TRBD1	TRBJ2-7	TGTGCCAGCTCACCATGGAAGACAGGGGTCTACGAGCAGTACTTC	CASSPWKTGVYEQYF
few	TRBV7-9	TRBD1	TRBJ1-3	TGTGCCAGCAGCCGACAGGGCCATCTAGGAAACACCATATATTTT	CASSRQGHLGNTIYF
-	TRBV9	TRBD2	TRBJ2-7	TGTGCCAGCAGCACACTAGCGGGGGAAAACGAGCAGTACTTC	CASSTLAGENEQYF
-	TRBV27	-	TRBJ2-2	TGTGCCAGCATATGGAAGGGGGGGGGTCCCGGGGAGCTGTTTTTT	CASIWKGGGPGELFF
-	TRBV7-8	TRBD1	TRBJ1-2	TGTGCCAGCAGCGTTAAAGGGACAGGGTTAGGCTACACCTTC	CASSVKGTGLGYTF
-	TRBV28	TRBD1	TRBJ1-1	TGTGCCAGCAGTTCGAGGGCCTCGACAGGGTGCCGCGGAACGGGTACTGAAGCTTTCTTT	CASSSRASTGCRGTGTEAFF
-	TRBV7-2	TRBD1	TRBJ2-7	TGTGCCAGCAGCGCCCCCCGGGACAGGGACTACGAGCAGTACTTC	CASSAPRDRDYEQYF
once	TRBV15	-	TRBJ2-7	TGTGCCACCAGCAGAGTGGGGCAATTCGTTAAGAGGCAGTACTTC	CATSRVGQFVKRQYF
-	TRBV2	-	TRBJ1-2	TGTGCCAGCAGTGACAGGGCTTGGAGGGGATGGGGTGGCTACACCTTC	CASSDRAWRGWGGYTF
-	TRBV6-5	-	TRBJ1-2	TGTGCCAGCAGTTTAGGGACACCCCTCTATGGCTACACCTTC	CASSLGTPLYGYTF
once	TRBV6-5	TRBD1	TRBJ1-5	TGTGCCAGCAGTTGTCAGGGACAGGGTGGTCAGCCCCAGCATTTT	CASSCQGQGGQPQHF